These 11 T cell receptor beta chains originate from one sample sequenced in a study of CDR3 diversity in severe acne (dated by TCRdb to between 2018 and 2020). Libraries were constructed by PCR. Sequenced on an Illumina HiSeq 2000. TCRdb passed the public sequencing reads through fastp at Q25 and MiXCR, retaining productive beta sequences. Every distinct CDR3 protein forms one entry, paired with its most common genes and DNA. In this sample the table shows approximately 84,000 distinct CDR3 sequences, roughly 51% of which occur a single time. Roughly an eighth of the sample is held by the ten biggest clonotypes. Sequenced material: blood. Receptors originate from a male donor in good health, without acne.

This clonotype occurred many times. V and J are TRBV27 and TRBJ2-7, with D tentatively TRBD2 (5 bases). V dropped 0 bases and J dropped 5 bases, with 11 bases sitting between them. The CDR3 is made up of 14 amino acids. The V gene's germline CDR1 is MNHEY and CDR2 SMNVEV (reference sequence). In DNA form, the CDR3 reads TGTGCCAGCAGTTTATCCACTACACTAGACGAGCAGTACTTC. Its protein product is CASSLSTTLDEQYF.

This clonotype was counted many times. The rearrangement links TRBV28 to TRBJ1-1, with D possibly matching TRBD1 (5 bases). Deletions cut 5 bases from V and 2 bases from J, with 12 bases between. This CDR3 has 14 residues. Germline V lookup: CDR1 MDHEN, CDR2 SYDVKM. CDR3 residues: CASSLRVGNTEAFF. The CDR3, as DNA: TGTGCCAGCAGTCTCAGGGTCGGAAACACTGAAGCTTTCTTT.

The rearrangement joins TRBV9 to TRBJ2-5, with D maybe TRBD2 (6 bases). The CDR3 is made up of 15 amino acids. Germline lookup yields CDR1 SGDLS and CDR2 YYNGEE. Between the trimmed V and J ends, which lost 4 bases and 9 bases, there was a span of 22 bases. DNA of the CDR3: TGTGCCAGCAGCTTCGCCGGGAGCCAAGAGAAGGCCCAGTACTTC. The encoded protein is CASSFAGSQEKAQYF.

The chain employs TRBV19 and TRBJ1-1; 8 nucleotides agree with TRBD1. CDR1 LNHDA and CDR2 SQIVND come from the germline V gene (reference sequence). The ends lost 5 bases at V and 11 bases at J; junction bases unmatched: 7. This CDR3 contains 12 residues. CDR3 in DNA: TGTGCCAGTAGTTTTCAGACAGGGGCGGCTTTCTTT. Translating gives CASSFQTGAAFF.

This clonotype has at least ten counts. This rearrangement joins TRBV27 to TRBJ2-7; 8 bases are a match to TRBD1. Trimming took 0 bases from V and 2 from J; bases not matched to a gene: 6. CDR3 length equals 16 residues. CDR1 MNHEY and CDR2 SMNVEV come from the germline V gene (reference sequence). The chain's CDR3 is CASSLSAGGDTYEQYF. The CDR3 nucleotides read TGTGCCAGCAGTTTATCAGCAGGGGGCGACACCTACGAGCAGTACTTC.

The rearrangement links TRBV4-1 to TRBJ2-7; a weak D match, TRBD1 (6 bases). Deletions cut 1 base from V and 2 bases from J, with 12 bases between. Germline V gene sequence: CDR1 MGHRA, CDR2 YSYEKL. The CDR3 has 15 residues. CDR3 coding DNA: TGCGCCAGCAGCCAAGTAGGGACAAAAGCCTACGAGCAGTACTTC. Its translation is CASSQVGTKAYEQYF.

In its sample, this clonotype was seen many times. The chain joins TRBV9 to TRBJ2-2; 14 bases match TRBD2. Germline trimming cut 4 bases from V and 4 bases from J; bases unmatched to any gene: 9. The CDR3 covers 18 residues. Germline values: CDR1 SGDLS, CDR2 YYNGEE. CDR3 protein: CASSPKGLAGGVTGELFF. The CDR3 nucleotides read TGTGCCAGCAGCCCAAAAGGACTAGCGGGAGGAGTCACCGGGGAGCTGTTTTTT. Full variable domain (missing parts from reference TRBV9 and TRBJ2-2): DSGVTQTPKHLITATGQRVTLRCSPRSGDLSVYWYQQSLDQGLQFLIQYYNGEERAKGNILERFSAQQFPDLHSELNLSSLELGDSALYFCASSPKGLAGGVTGELFFGEGSRLTVL.

Many counts were recorded for this clonotype. The chain links TRBV28 to TRBJ2-7; D not resolved. CDR1 MDHEN and CDR2 SYDVKM come from the germline V gene. CDR3 length: 12 amino acids. The V gene lost 1 base and the J gene lost 6 bases, with 7 bases spanning the gap. DNA for the CDR3: TGTGCCAGCAGTTTATTAGTTGCCGAGCAGTACTTC. This translates into CASSLLVAEQYF.

To note about this clonotype: Possible read error: a much larger clone is one base away. The conserved final phenylalanine or tryptophan is absent from the CDR3, which likely points to a read error. This chain joins TRBV24-1 and TRBJ1-2, with D hard to call. V lost 3 bases and J 4 bases, leaving 5 bases between the germline ends. The CDR3 runs 12 residues. Germline lookup yields CDR1 KGHDR and CDR2 SFDVKD. CDR3 DNA: TGTGCCACCAGTGATGTCTTCTATGGCTACACCCTC. Protein product: CATSDVFYGYTL.

The rearrangement uses TRBV7-9 and TRBJ2-3, with a possible D match to TRBD2 (5 bases). The germline V and J ends were trimmed by 3 bases and 0 bases, with 13 bases remaining between them. Per germline, CDR1 SEHNR and CDR2 FQNEAQ (reference sequence). This CDR3 spans 16 amino acids. The CDR3 bases are TGTGCCAGCAGCTTCTTCAGCCTAGCTAGCACAGATACGCAGTATTTT. This codes for CASSFFSLASTDTQYF. The complete variable domain, with remaining parts taken from reference TRBV7-9 and TRBJ2-3, reads DTGVSQNPRHKITKRGQNVTFRCDPISEHNRLYWYRQTLGQGPEFLTYFQNEAQLEKSRLLSDRFSAERPKGSFSTLEIQRTEQGDSAMYLCASSFFSLASTDTQYFGPGTRLTVL.

This chain joins TRBV6-1 and TRBJ1-2; TRBD1 might be the D (6 bases). In germline, CDR1 is MNHNS, CDR2 SASEGT. The CDR3 loop spans 15 amino acids. Trimming shortened V by 6 bases and J by 4 bases, and 18 bases separated the two germline ends. CDR3 nucleotide sequence: TGTGCCAGCAGCGATGCCGGGGGGGCAACCTATGGCTACACCTTC. It is translated as CASSDAGGATYGYTF.